The source of this T cell receptor beta chain is a study of control samples from healthy donors and cancer patients. Germline V CDR1 and CDR2: SGHDT, YYEEEE. The CDR3 sequence is 15 residues long. Deletions cut 1 base from V and 2 bases from J, with 10 bases between. The table came from immunoSEQ multiplex PCR; TCRdb's copy has only in-frame clones and leaves some out. The repertoire holds around 78,000 clones, with roughly 93% as singletons. The material sequenced was blood. This TCR derives from a young woman in good health. This chain links TRBV5-6 with TRBJ1-3; D not certain. CDR3 loop: CASSLPGRAGNTIYF. CDR3 sequence (DNA): TGTGCCAGCAGCTTGCCGGGGAGGGCTGGAAACACCATATATTTT.